A single sample gave rise to the 17 T cell receptor beta chains below, sequenced in a study of T cell repertoires in cytomegalovirus infection. TCRdb itself ran the reads through MiXCR, one entry per CDR3 protein. The top ten hold roughly 14% of the sample, which has 750,000 to 900,000 distinct CDR3 sequences, 29% seen once. These TCRs' antigens remain unknown. This sample comprised cultured CD8+ T cells from PBMCs, obtained from culture after CMV antigen stimulation. Every receptor here comes from a human donor in good health (CMV status not recorded). Some clones in this sample may be carry-over from other donors' samples.

The chain uses TRBV4-1 and TRBJ2-7; D remains ambiguous. Trimming pared 1 base from V and 0 bases from J, leaving 7 bases between. CDR1 and CDR2 from the germline V gene are MGHRA and YSYEKL. The CDR3 consists of 14 residues. This CDR3 is CASSQAPASYEQYF. CDR3 DNA sequence: TGCGCCAGCAGCCAAGCCCCTGCCTCCTACGAGCAGTACTTC.

In this sample, this clonotype turned up a few times. The V call is TRBV10-1, the J call TRBJ2-7; 8 nucleotides align to TRBD1. The CDR3 runs to 15 residues. CDR1 is WNHNN and CDR2 is SYGVQD in the germline V gene (reference sequence). After removal of 6 bases from V and 5 bases from J, the junction contained 12 bases not matched to a gene. As DNA, the CDR3 is TGCGCCAGCAGCTCAGGGGGCCATCAGGCCAACGAGCAGTACTTC. It yields the protein CASSSGGHQANEQYF.

This chain uses TRBV7-4 with TRBJ1-2; D gene uncertain. With 8 bases removed from V and 7 bases from J, the gap between germline ends came to 17 bases. This CDR3 comprises 13 residues. Germline-derived CDR1 and CDR2 are SGHVT and SQSDAQ. This chain's CDR3 is CASERASGSGYTF. The CDR3 nucleotides are TGTGCCAGCGAACGGGCGAGCGGCTCTGGCTACACCTTC.

This clonotype was found a few times. V is TRBV25-1 and J is TRBJ1-2, with D unresolved. The CDR3 covers 15 residues. Germline values: CDR1 MGHDK, CDR2 SYGVNS. V lost 0 bases and J lost 2, with 10 bases in between. The CDR3 here is CASSEYFSGNYGYTF. In nucleotides, the CDR3 is TGTGCCAGCAGTGAATATTTTTCAGGCAACTATGGCTACACCTTC.

This chain uses TRBV12-3 or TRBV12-4 with TRBJ2-7; D is perhaps TRBD2 (6 bases). This CDR3 is built from 15 residues. The ends were cut back, 6 bases at V and 3 bases at J, with 18 bases in the middle. CDR3 sequence: CASSLLAAGLYEQYF. CDR3 nucleotide sequence: TGTGCCAGCAGCCTCTTGGCGGCGGGGCTCTACGAGCAGTACTTC.

This clonotype was picked up a small number of times. This rearrangement joins TRBV7-9 to TRBJ2-7, with 14 bases fitting TRBD2. The J segment lost 4 bases and the V segment lost 3 bases, leaving 2 bases of the junction unmatched. The CDR3 runs to 15 residues. Looked up from germline, CDR1 is SEHNR and CDR2 is FQNEAQ (reference sequence). The DNA of the CDR3 is TGTGCCAGCAGCTTGGGACTAGCGGGGGATTACGAGCAGTACGTC. It codes for CASSLGLAGDYEQYV.

The genes are TRBV4-1 and TRBJ2-2, with 7 bases that match TRBD1. Germline assignment: CDR1 MGHRA and CDR2 YSYEKL. CDR3 length: 15 residues. J lost 2 bases, V lost 2 bases, and 2 bases had no gene match. The CDR3: CASSQRDSNTGELFF. CDR3 bases: TGCGCCAGCAGCCAACGGGACAGCAACACCGGGGAGCTGTTTTTT.

The chain is built from TRBV6-2 or TRBV6-3 and TRBJ2-5, with no clear D. The CDR3 is made up of 13 amino acids. V dropped 7 bases and J dropped 4 bases, with 13 bases sitting between them. Germline CDR1 and CDR2: MNHEY and SVGEGT. The CDR3 nucleotides are TGTGCCAGCACCAAGTGGCTCGGAGAGACCCAGTACTTC. The encoded protein is CASTKWLGETQYF.

This clonotype was seen repeatedly, ten times or more. This chain connects TRBV19 to TRBJ1-2; 7 bases are a match to TRBD1. CDR1 and CDR2 (germline): LNHDA, SQIVND (reference sequence). This CDR3 has 16 amino acids. V shed 3 bases and J 2 bases; nucleotides not matched to a gene: 9. CDR3 nucleotide sequence: TGTGCCAGTAGTATGTGGACAGGCGCAGAGAACTATGGCTACACCTTC. Translated: CASSMWTGAENYGYTF.

This clonotype was observed a few times. CDR3 in amino acids: CASSPAMGISYEQYF. CDR3 nucleotides: TGTGCCAGCAGTCCAGCCATGGGGATCTCCTACGAGCAGTACTTC. This sequence joins TRBV27 and TRBJ2-7; no definite D call. Germline lookup yields CDR1 MNHEY and CDR2 SMNVEV (reference sequence). The germline V and J ends were trimmed by 5 bases and 0 bases, with 14 bases remaining between them. The CDR3 extends over 15 amino acids.

This clonotype was seen a handful of times. This chain joins TRBV6-2 or TRBV6-3 and TRBJ2-3, with TRBD2 matching 8 bases. This CDR3 spans 17 amino acids. With V trimmed by 2 bases and J by 0 bases, 7 bases remained unmatched. CDR1 is MNHEY, CDR2 SVGEGT, per germline. CDR3 coding DNA: TGTGCCAGCAGTTACGTACGGATAGCGGGAAGCACAGATACGCAGTATTTT. Its translation is CASSYVRIAGSTDTQYF.

This clonotype was observed a few times. V usage is TRBV6-6 and J usage is TRBJ1-2, with no clear D. CDR1 and CDR2 (germline): MNHNY, SVGAGI (reference sequence). The V end was cut by 0 bases, the J end by 7 bases, with 18 bases between. CDR3 length equals 16 residues. The CDR3 DNA is TGTGCCAGCAGTTACTCCTCCCCGCCCGGCAAGGGTGGCTACACCTTC. Translating it yields CASSYSSPPGKGGYTF.

The chain recombines TRBV6-1 with TRBJ2-7; 14 bases agree with TRBD2. The V gene end was trimmed by 5 bases and the J gene end by 0 bases; junction bases not matched to a gene: 6. The CDR3 consists of 17 residues. Germline V gives CDR1 MNHNS, CDR2 SASEGT. CDR3 sequence: CASSPPGLAGDSYEQYF. The CDR3 nucleotides are TGTGCCAGCAGTCCTCCGGGACTAGCGGGGGACTCCTACGAGCAGTACTTC.

V is TRBV9 and J is TRBJ2-3; 10 positions agree with TRBD2. CDR1 SGDLS and CDR2 YYNGEE come from the germline V gene. V dropped 3 bases and J dropped 1; count of bases not matched to a gene: 5. This CDR3 has 16 residues. CDR3 residues: CASSAFSGGGTDTQYF. The CDR3 coding sequence is TGTGCCAGCAGCGCATTCAGCGGGGGGGGCACAGATACGCAGTATTTT. The full variable domain, with the rest looked up from reference TRBV9 and TRBJ2-3, is DSGVTQTPKHLITATGQRVTLRCSPRSGDLSVYWYQQSLDQGLQFLIQYYNGEERAKGNILERFSAQQFPDLHSELNLSSLELGDSALYFCASSAFSGGGTDTQYFGPGTRLTVL.

This clonotype showed up many times. This chain joins TRBV7-8 and TRBJ1-2, with a tentative D call TRBD1 (5 bases). Per the germline V gene, CDR1 is SGHVS and CDR2 is FQNEAQ. V was trimmed by 1 base and J by 4 bases, leaving 19 bases between them. This CDR3 has 17 amino acids. The CDR3 DNA reads TGTGCCAGCAGCTTAGACCCGGGGGGGGAAGGTCTCTATGGCTACACCTTC. Protein product: CASSLDPGGEGLYGYTF.

This clonotype has just a few counts. The chain joins TRBV12-5 to TRBJ1-5; no firm D call. V was pared by 3 bases and J by 0 bases, with 15 bases between. This CDR3 is built from 17 residues. The germline V gene encodes CDR1 LGHNT and CDR2 FRNRAP. DNA for the CDR3: TGTGCTAGTGGTTTCATAACGGAGGCCTATAGCAATCAGCCCCAGCATTTT. Protein sequence: CASGFITEAYSNQPQHF.

This clonotype was detected only a few times. The chain uses TRBV27 and TRBJ2-7; tentative D call: TRBD1 (5 bases). The CDR3 contains 13 residues. The germline CDR1 and CDR2 sequences are MNHEY and SMNVEV (reference sequence). Trimming took 2 bases from V and 3 from J, leaving 8 bases between them. The CDR3 DNA reads TGTGCCAGCAGTTTAAGGACAAACTACGAGCAGTACTTC. It translates to CASSLRTNYEQYF.